The clone carrying this T cell receptor (beta chain) was seen a single time. Its antigen is not identified. Use of 60 Vbeta and 13 Jbeta primers characterized the PCR. Produced via immunoSEQ multiplex PCR; TCRdb's table is partial and in-frame only. Of around 93,000 clones in the sample, about 66% were seen once. This entry is derived from a study of cytomegalovirus exposure and HLA in healthy donors. This CDR3 spans 14 amino acids. The V gene end was trimmed by 6 bases and the J gene end by 2 bases; junction bases not matched to a gene: 6. CDR1 and CDR2 (germline): MNHNS, SASEGT. Study observations and caveats: Most observed TCR sequences were rare, whereas some public TCRs were detected in many donors.

The chain employs TRBV6-1 and TRBJ1-1; 7 bases agree with TRBD1. Sequencing was performed on PBMCs. This receptor was identified in a boy aged 5-17 years in good health and CMV-seropositive. Written as DNA, the CDR3 is TGTGCCAGCAGCAGGGACAGAATAAACACTGAAGCTTTCTTT. Encoded protein: CASSRDRINTEAFF.